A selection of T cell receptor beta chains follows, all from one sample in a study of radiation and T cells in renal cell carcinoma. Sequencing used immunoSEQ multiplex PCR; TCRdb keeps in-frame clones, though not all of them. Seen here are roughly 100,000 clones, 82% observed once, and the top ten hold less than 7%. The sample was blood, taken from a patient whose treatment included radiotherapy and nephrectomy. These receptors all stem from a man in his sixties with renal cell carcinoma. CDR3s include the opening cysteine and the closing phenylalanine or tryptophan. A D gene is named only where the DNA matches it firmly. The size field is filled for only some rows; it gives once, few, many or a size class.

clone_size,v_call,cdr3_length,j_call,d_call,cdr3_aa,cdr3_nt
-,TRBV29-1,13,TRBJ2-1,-,CSVTRGSYNEQFF,TGCAGCGTTACAAGGGGCTCCTACAATGAGCAGTTCTTC
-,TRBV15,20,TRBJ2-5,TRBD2,CATSRDRGRLPLAGQETRYF,TGTGCCACCAGCAGAGATCGGGGACGGTTACCTTTAGCGGGGCAAGAGACCCGGTACTTC
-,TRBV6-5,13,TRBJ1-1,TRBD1,CASSRGQGAEAFF,TGTGCCAGCAGTAGGGGACAGGGGGCTGAAGCTTTCTTT
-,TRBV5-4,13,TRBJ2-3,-,CATPGRSTDTQYF,TGTGCCACCCCGGGCAGAAGCACAGATACGCAGTATTTT
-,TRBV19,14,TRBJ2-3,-,CASSIASSTDTQYF,TGTGCCAGTAGTATCGCTAGCAGCACAGATACGCAGTATTTT
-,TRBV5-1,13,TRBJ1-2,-,CASSPGQSYGYTF,TGCGCCAGCAGCCCTGGACAGAGCTATGGCTACACCTTC
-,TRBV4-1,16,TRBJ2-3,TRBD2,CASSPRLAGTQDTQYF,TGCGCCAGCAGCCCTAGACTAGCGGGGACACAGGATACGCAGTATTTT
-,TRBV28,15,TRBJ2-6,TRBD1,CASSQRGLWANVLTF,TGTGCCAGCAGCCAAAGGGGGCTCTGGGCCAACGTCCTGACTTTC
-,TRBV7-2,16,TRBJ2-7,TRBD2,CASSANAGLAVYEQYF,TGTGCCAGCAGCGCTAACGCCGGACTAGCAGTCTACGAGCAGTACTTC
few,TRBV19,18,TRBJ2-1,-,CATRPRSGRGSSYNEQFF,TGTGCCACCCGACCGAGATCGGGTCGAGGGAGCTCCTACAATGAGCAGTTCTTC
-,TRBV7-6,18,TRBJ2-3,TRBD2,CASSSGGLAGGATDTQYF,TGTGCCAGCAGCTCCGGCGGACTAGCGGGAGGGGCCACAGATACGCAGTATTTT
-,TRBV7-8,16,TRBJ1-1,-,CASSDTGTAVNTEAFF,TGTGCCAGCAGCGACACCGGGACGGCCGTGAACACTGAAGCTTTCTTT
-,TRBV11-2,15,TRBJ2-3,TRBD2,CASSLLAGYPDTQYF,TGTGCCAGCAGCTTACTAGCGGGATACCCAGATACGCAGTATTTT
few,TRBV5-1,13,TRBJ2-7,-,CASSLRNRYEQYF,TGCGCCAGCAGCTTAAGGAATCGCTACGAGCAGTACTTC
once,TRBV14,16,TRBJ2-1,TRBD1,CASSQGHDRGPTGQFF,TGTGCCAGCAGCCAGGGCCACGACAGGGGCCCAACCGGGCAGTTCTTC
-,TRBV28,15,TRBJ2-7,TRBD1,CASSQQGTGAYEQYF,TGTGCCAGCAGCCAACAGGGTACAGGGGCCTACGAGCAGTACTTC
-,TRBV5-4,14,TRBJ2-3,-,CASSLGPPSDTQYF,TGTGCCAGCAGCTTGGGCCCGCCCAGCGATACGCAGTATTTT
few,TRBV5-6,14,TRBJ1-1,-,CASSLGFTGLEAFF,TGTGCCAGCAGCTTGGGTTTCACGGGACTGGAAGCTTTCTTT
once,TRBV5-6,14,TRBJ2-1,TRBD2,CASSRPGLAPEQFF,TGTGCCAGCAGCCGACCCGGACTAGCGCCGGAGCAGTTCTTC